This entry lists 15 T cell receptor beta chains sequenced from one sample in a study of blood T cell repertoires in COVID-19. Here immunoSEQ multiplex PCR was the method, and the copy in TCRdb shows in-frame clones only, minus some. The table lists around 360,000 clones, over 75% of them singletons. Sequenced: peripheral blood. The receptors were sampled from a woman in her 30s with COVID-19, enrolled during active disease.

The J gene is TRBJ2-1, the V gene TRBV12-3 or TRBV12-4, with no clear D. This CDR3 has 13 amino acids. Trimming took 7 bases from V and 6 from J, leaving 13 bases between them. CDR3 nucleotide sequence: TGTGCCAGCAACCATTCTCCTAGCAATGAGCAGTTCTTC. Its translation is CASNHSPSNEQFF.

This clone was found once. The V gene is TRBV2, the J gene TRBJ1-4, with D possibly being TRBD1 (6 bases). Trimming removed 7 bases at V and 8 bases at J, with 11 bases between. The V gene's germline CDR1 is SNHLY and CDR2 FYNNEI. CDR3 length: 12 residues. The CDR3 region is CASMGAGEKLFF. The DNA for the CDR3 is TGTGCCAGCATGGGGGCTGGAGAAAAACTGTTTTTT.

Regarding this clone: Additional DNA sequences in this sample encode the identical CDR3. J is TRBJ2-3 and V is TRBV5-4; no clear D. The ends were cut back, 4 bases at V and 6 bases at J, with 6 bases in the middle. In germline, CDR1 is SGHNT, CDR2 YYREEE (reference sequence). This CDR3 is built from 11 residues. CDR3 region: CASSLADTQYF. CDR3 DNA sequence: TGTGCCAGCAGCCTGGCGGATACGCAGTATTTT.

The chain joins TRBV15 to TRBJ2-7, with 12 bases that match TRBD1. The junction had 8 bases not matched to a gene; V was cut back by 2 bases and J by 6 bases. CDR1 LNHNV and CDR2 YYDKDF come from the germline V gene (reference sequence). This CDR3 has 16 amino acids. The CDR3 region is CATSRLTGQGASEQYF. CDR3 nucleotides: TGTGCCACCAGCAGACTAACGGGACAGGGGGCGAGCGAGCAGTACTTC. Based on the CDR3 plus reference TRBV15 and TRBJ2-7, the full variable domain is DAMVIQNPRYQVTQFGKPVTLSCSQTLNHNVMYWYQQKSSQAPKLLFHYYDKDFNNEADTPDNFQSRRPNTSFCFLDIRSPGLGDTAMYLCATSRLTGQGASEQYFGPGTRLTVT.

The chain carries TRBV3-1 (or the pseudogene TRBV3-2) and TRBJ2-1, with 7 nucleotides matching TRBD2. The CDR3 contains 16 residues. The germline gives CDR1 LGHDT, CDR2 YNNKEL (reference sequence). V trimming: 1 base; J trimming: 11 bases; junction bases outside the gene matches: 14. CDR3: CASSQGPAGSDAKQFF. The DNA for the CDR3 is TGTGCCAGCAGCCAAGGACCAGCGGGGAGCGACGCGAAGCAGTTCTTC.

This chain connects TRBV6-5 to TRBJ2-7, with a tentative D call TRBD2 (6 bases). Trimming pared 7 bases from V and 3 bases from J, leaving 16 bases between. The CDR3 is 14 residues long. CDR1 and CDR2 (germline): MNHEY, SVGAGI. The CDR3 spells CASTLARRGYEQYF. The CDR3 nucleotides read TGTGCCAGCACCCTAGCGAGACGAGGCTACGAGCAGTACTTC.

The genes are TRBV7-9 and TRBJ1-4; D is ambiguous. V was trimmed by 4 bases and J by 3 bases, leaving 9 bases between them. CDR1 SEHNR and CDR2 FQNEAQ come from the germline V gene (reference sequence). The CDR3 is made up of 14 amino acids. CDR3 amino acids: CASSSAGANEKLFF. The CDR3 region has the DNA TGTGCCAGCAGCTCCGCCGGGGCTAATGAAAAACTGTTTTTT.

This clone was detected only once. The rearrangement uses TRBV28 and TRBJ1-2; D is unresolved. The V and J ends lost 7 bases and 7 bases respectively, with 13 bases between them. This CDR3 is built from 12 residues. Germline CDR1 MDHEN, CDR2 SYDVKM. This CDR3 is CASTLGRSGYTF. The CDR3 DNA reads as TGTGCCAGCACCCTGGGCAGATCTGGCTACACCTTC.

In its sample, this clone was seen once. The genes are TRBV6-2 or TRBV6-3 and TRBJ1-5; weak D call: TRBD1 (6 bases). The V end lost 2 bases, the J end lost 4 bases, and 12 bases lay between the germline ends. Germline loops: CDR1 MNHEY, CDR2 SVGEGT. The CDR3 contains 15 residues. The CDR3 nucleotides are TGTGCCAGCAGTTACACTCGACAGGCGAATCAGCCCCAGCATTTT. This translates into CASSYTRQANQPQHF.

The V and J genes are TRBV6-6 and TRBJ2-3; D not resolved. Deletions cut 4 bases from V and 4 bases from J, with 6 bases between. The CDR3 has 12 residues. CDR1 and CDR2 (germline): MNHNY, SVGAGI (reference sequence). The CDR3 region has the DNA TGTGCCAGCAGTTTCTATGCAGATACGCAGTATTTT. It codes for CASSFYADTQYF.

This chain uses TRBV7-8 with TRBJ2-3; 13 positions agree with TRBD2. From germline, CDR1 is SGHVS and CDR2 FQNEAQ. This CDR3 contains 15 residues. The V segment lost 7 bases and the J segment 5 bases; nucleotides outside the gene matches: 6. CDR3 sequence: CASKGLAGEGDTQYF. The DNA for the CDR3 is TGTGCCAGCAAAGGACTAGCGGGAGAGGGAGATACGCAGTATTTT. The full variable domain, rest sourced from reference TRBV7-8 and TRBJ2-3, is GAGVSQSPRYKVAKRGQDVALRCDPISGHVSLFWYQQALGQGPEFLTYFQNEAQLDKSGLPSDRFFAERPEGSVSTLKIQRTQQEDSAVYLCASKGLAGEGDTQYFGPGTRLTVL.

The rearrangement joins TRBV7-9 to TRBJ2-1; 9 nucleotides agree with TRBD1. The junction had 15 bases not matched to a gene; V was cut back by 6 bases and J by 6 bases. The CDR3 contains 17 residues. Germline V gene data show CDR1 as SEHNR and CDR2 as FQNEAQ (reference sequence). This chain's CDR3 is CASRRLTGGLLSNEQFF. CDR3 DNA: TGTGCCAGCAGGCGTCTGACAGGGGGACTCCTCTCCAATGAGCAGTTCTTC.

This sequence joins TRBV4-3 and TRBJ1-1; no clear D. With 0 bases removed from V and 3 bases from J, the gap between germline ends came to 5 bases. This CDR3 comprises 13 residues. Germline CDR1 reads LGHNA; CDR2 reads YSLEER. This CDR3 reads CASSQDQYTEAFF. The DNA for the CDR3 is TGCGCCAGCAGCCAAGATCAGTACACTGAAGCTTTCTTT.

The rearrangement joins TRBV4-3 to TRBJ2-1; D gene unclear. CDR3 length equals 13 residues. Germline V gene lookup returns CDR1 LGHNA and CDR2 YSLEER. Trimming stripped 0 bases from V and 10 bases from J, with 10 bases between. CDR3 in amino acids: CASSQDLVGEQFF. The CDR3 DNA is TGCGCCAGCAGCCAAGATCTGGTCGGGGAGCAGTTCTTC.

The chain recombines TRBV30 with TRBJ2-7, with TRBD1 identical over 9 bases. The CDR3 extends over 13 amino acids. Trimming at V came to 1 base and at J to 4 bases, leaving 2 bases not matched to a gene. CDR1 and CDR2 from the germline V gene are GTSNPN and SVGIG (reference sequence). Here the CDR3 reads CAWSGDRVYEQYF. The CDR3 DNA follows: TGTGCCTGGAGTGGGGACAGGGTTTACGAGCAGTACTTC.